This T cell receptor (beta chain) was profiled in a study of Ad26.COV2.S vaccination and SARS-CoV-2 variants. In the study overall: Doses of Ad26.COV2.S were injected into muscle once or twice, 56 days apart. General study findings and limits: Vaccinees displayed broader spike-specific TCR repertoires than placebo recipients.

Trimming removed 4 bases from V and 3 bases from J, with 16 bases in between. There are 15 residues in the CDR3. Germline loops: CDR1 SGHTA, CDR2 FQGNSA. Profiling relied on immunoSEQ multiplex PCR, and the TCRdb table lists in-frame clones only, not all of them. The data show hundreds of thousands of clones, 90% seen once. Remarks on this clone: Its antigen is not identified.

Treatment defined: 15 to 20 received Ad26.COV2.S at low or high dose, single or two shots; five or six received placebo; per-sample allocation not given. Samples were taken on day 63 after the first vaccine or placebo injection. An Ad26 vector was used to express Wuhan-strain SARS-CoV-2 spike as the vaccine. The sequence derives from a person aged 18-65 years who received the Ad26.COV2.S COVID-19 vaccine or a placebo. This specimen was peripheral blood, taken in a trial of Ad26.COV2.S vaccine versus placebo. The chain combines TRBV7-2 with TRBJ2-7; D might be TRBD2 (6 bases). This CDR3 is CASSSRGGGVYEQYF. CDR3 in DNA: TGTGCCAGCAGCTCTAGAGGAGGAGGGGTCTACGAGCAGTACTTC.